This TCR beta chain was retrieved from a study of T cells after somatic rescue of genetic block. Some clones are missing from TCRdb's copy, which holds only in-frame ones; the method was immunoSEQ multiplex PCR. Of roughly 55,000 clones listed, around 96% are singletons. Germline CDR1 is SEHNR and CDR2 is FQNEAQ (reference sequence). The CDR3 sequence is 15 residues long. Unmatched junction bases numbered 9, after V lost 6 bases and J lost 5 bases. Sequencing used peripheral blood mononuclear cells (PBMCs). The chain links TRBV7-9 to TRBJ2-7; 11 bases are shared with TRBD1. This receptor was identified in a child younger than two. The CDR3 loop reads CASRPGQGALHEQYF. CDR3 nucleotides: TGTGCCAGCAGACCTGGACAGGGGGCGTTGCACGAGCAGTACTTC.